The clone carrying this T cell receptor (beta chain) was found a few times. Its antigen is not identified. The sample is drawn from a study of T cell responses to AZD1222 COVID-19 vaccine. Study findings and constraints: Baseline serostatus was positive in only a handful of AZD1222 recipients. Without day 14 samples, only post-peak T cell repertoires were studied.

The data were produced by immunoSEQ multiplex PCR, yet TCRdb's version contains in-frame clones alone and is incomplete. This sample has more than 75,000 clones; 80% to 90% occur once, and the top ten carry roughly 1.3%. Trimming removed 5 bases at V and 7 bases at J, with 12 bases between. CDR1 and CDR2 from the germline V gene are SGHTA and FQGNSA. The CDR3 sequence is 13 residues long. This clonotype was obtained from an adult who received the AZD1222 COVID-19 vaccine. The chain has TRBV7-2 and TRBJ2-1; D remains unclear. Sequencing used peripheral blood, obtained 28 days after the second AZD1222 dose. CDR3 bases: TGTGCCAGCAGCCCCGAACCCCGTAATGAGCAGTTCTTC. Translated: CASSPEPRNEQFF.